The 7 T cell receptor beta chains below come from one sample, sequenced in a study of blood T cell repertoires in COVID-19. Method: immunoSEQ multiplex PCR; TCRdb's copy keeps in-frame clones and lacks some. Of around 300,000 clones in the sample, 85% were seen once. The sequencing sample was made of peripheral blood. The receptors here all came from a woman aged 45-59 years with active or convalescent COVID-19.

V gene TRBV27 combines with J gene TRBJ1-4; no clear D. Trimming took off 4 bases at V and 4 bases at J, with 10 bases between the two ends. Germline lookup yields CDR1 MNHEY and CDR2 SMNVEV (reference sequence). The CDR3 has 14 residues. The DNA of the CDR3 is TGTGCCAGCAGTTACGAGCGGGGTAATGAAAAACTGTTTTTT. Protein sequence: CASSYERGNEKLFF.

In its sample, this clone was seen once. The chain has TRBV7-2 and TRBJ1-2; D uncertain. The CDR3 totals 13 residues. V was pared by 1 base and J by 4 bases, with 7 bases between. In germline, CDR1 is SGHTA, CDR2 FQGNSA. The DNA of the CDR3 is TGTGCCAGCAGCTTAGGTTGGGCCTATGGCTACACCTTC. Amino acid sequence: CASSLGWAYGYTF. Drawing the rest from reference TRBV7-2 and TRBJ1-2, the complete variable domain is GAGVSQSPSNKVTEKGKDVELRCDPISGHTALYWYRQSLGQGLEFLIYFQGNSAPDKSGLPSDRFSAERTGGSVSTLTIQRTQQEDSAVYLCASSLGWAYGYTFGSGTRLTVV.

The chain uses TRBV28 and TRBJ1-2; the match to TRBD1 covers 8 bases. The CDR3 covers 13 residues. After removal of 3 bases from V and 8 bases from J, the junction contained 5 bases not matched to a gene. In germline, CDR1 is MDHEN, CDR2 SYDVKM. As DNA, the CDR3 is TGTGCCAGCAGTTTCGGACAGGGCCAGGGCTACACCTTC. Its translation is CASSFGQGQGYTF.

The chain combines TRBV2 with TRBJ1-6, with TRBD1 identical over 7 bases. CDR1 is SNHLY and CDR2 is FYNNEI in the germline V gene. V shed 4 bases, J shed 1 base, and the junction held 4 bases outside the gene matches. CDR3 length: 16 amino acids. CDR3 DNA sequence: TGTGCCAGCAGTGTCCAGGGGGTTTCCTATAATTCACCCCTCCACTTT. Protein product: CASSVQGVSYNSPLHF.

This clone was detected only a few times. DNA for the CDR3: TGTGCCAGCAGCCCTACGGGGCAGGGGGGTTCACCCCTCCACTTT. This gives the protein CASSPTGQGGSPLHF. The V gene is TRBV28, the J gene TRBJ1-6, with 7 bases that match TRBD1. Germline V gives CDR1 MDHEN, CDR2 SYDVKM. Germline trimming cut 6 bases from V and 9 bases from J; bases unmatched to any gene: 11. This CDR3 has 15 amino acids.

J is TRBJ1-4 and V is TRBV5-5; no clear D. With 0 bases removed from V and 5 bases from J, the gap between germline ends came to 11 bases. The CDR3 contains 15 residues. The V gene's germline CDR1 is SGHKS and CDR2 YYEKEE (reference sequence). This chain's CDR3 is CASSLGPVLNEKLFF. For the CDR3, the DNA is TGTGCCAGCAGCTTGGGACCAGTACTAAATGAAAAACTGTTTTTT.

The chain recombines TRBV28 with TRBJ2-5; perhaps TRBD1 as D (6 bases). Germline V gives CDR1 MDHEN, CDR2 SYDVKM. This CDR3 is 14 amino acids long. Trimming removed 6 bases from V and 5 bases from J, with 16 bases in between. The CDR3 sequence is CASRSQQRGETQYF. DNA of the CDR3: TGTGCCAGCAGGTCGCAGCAAAGGGGGGAGACCCAGTACTTC.